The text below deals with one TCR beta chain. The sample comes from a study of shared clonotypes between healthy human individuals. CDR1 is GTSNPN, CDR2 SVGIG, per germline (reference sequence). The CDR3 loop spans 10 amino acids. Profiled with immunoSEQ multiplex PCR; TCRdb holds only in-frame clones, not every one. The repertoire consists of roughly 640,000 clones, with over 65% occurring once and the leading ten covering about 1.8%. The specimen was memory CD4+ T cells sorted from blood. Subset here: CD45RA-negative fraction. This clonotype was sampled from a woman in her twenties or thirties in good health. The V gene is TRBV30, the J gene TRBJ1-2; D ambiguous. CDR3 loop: CAPVRNGYTF. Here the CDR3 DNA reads TGTGCTCCTGTACGGAATGGCTACACCTTC.